The sequence of this T cell receptor beta chain was determined in a study of cytomegalovirus exposure and HLA in healthy donors. Study-level background: HLA-typed donors were the source of roughly 85 million unique TCRs held in an early data release.

CDR3 size: 13 residues. Between the trimmed V and J ends, which lost 2 bases and 4 bases, there was a span of 9 bases. Germline V CDR1 and CDR2: SGHRS, YFSETQ. In this sample, this clone turned up a few times. Antigen: not known. Study results and caveats: About 87% or about 30% of the time was how often most TCR beta V segments were productive, according to an earlier analysis. In vitro work confirmed that three CMV-associated chains recognize CMV antigens. Later analysis identified a missense DCLRE1C variant that was linked to TCR beta V- and J-gene trimming.

The PCR made use of 60 Vbeta and 13 Jbeta primers. Clones were sequenced by immunoSEQ multiplex PCR, and TCRdb holds only the in-frame ones, with some missing. Among 200,000 to 250,000 clones listed, about 77% were seen once. Sequences were obtained from PBMCs. V is TRBV5-1 and J is TRBJ1-2; no clear D. This clonotype was sampled from a woman aged 25 to 39 in good health and CMV-seronegative. Written as DNA, the CDR3 is TGCGCCAGCAGCTTCGGGGAGGCCTATGGCTACACCTTC. Protein product: CASSFGEAYGYTF.